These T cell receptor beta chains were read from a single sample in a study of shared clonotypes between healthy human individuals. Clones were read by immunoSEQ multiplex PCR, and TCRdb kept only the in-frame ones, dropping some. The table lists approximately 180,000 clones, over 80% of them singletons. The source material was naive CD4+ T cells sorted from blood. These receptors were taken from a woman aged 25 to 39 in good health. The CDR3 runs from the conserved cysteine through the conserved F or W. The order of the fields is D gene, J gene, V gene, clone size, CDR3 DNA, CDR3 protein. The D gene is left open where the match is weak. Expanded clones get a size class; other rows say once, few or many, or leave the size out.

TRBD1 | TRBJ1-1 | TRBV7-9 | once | TGTGCCAGCAGCCCTCAGGGGGCGAGTACTGAAGCTTTCTTT | CASSPQGASTEAFF
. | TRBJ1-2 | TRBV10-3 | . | TGTGCCATCAGTGATGCCTTATATGGCTACACCTTC | CAISDALYGYTF
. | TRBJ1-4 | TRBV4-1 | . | TGCGCCAGCAGCCAAGTGATAAATGAAAAACTGTTTTTT | CASSQVINEKLFF
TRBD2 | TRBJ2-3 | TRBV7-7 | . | TGTGCCAGCAGCCTGAGCGGGGTCCTCGATACGCAGTATTTT | CASSLSGVLDTQYF
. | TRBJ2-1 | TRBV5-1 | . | TGCGCCAGCAGCTTGGTGGGGGGAGGAACCTACAATGAGCAGTTCTTC | CASSLVGGGTYNEQFF
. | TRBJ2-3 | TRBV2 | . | TGTGCCAGCGGAGCTAGCCTCATGCTGGATACGCAGTATTTT | CASGASLMLDTQYF
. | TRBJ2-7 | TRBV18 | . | TGTGCCAGCTCACCATTGGCCGGGCCCTACGAGCAGTACTTC | CASSPLAGPYEQYF
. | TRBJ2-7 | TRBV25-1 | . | TGTGCCAGCAGTGAATTTGTGACTAGGGCCACCTACGAGCAGTACTTC | CASSEFVTRATYEQYF
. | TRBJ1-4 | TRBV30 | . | TGTGCCTGGAGTGTTCGAGGAAGAGGTGAAAAACTGTTTTTT | CAWSVRGRGEKLFF
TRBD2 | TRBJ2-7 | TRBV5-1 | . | TGCGCCAGCAGCTTGCTAGCGGGAGTTCGGGAGCAGTACTTC | CASSLLAGVREQYF
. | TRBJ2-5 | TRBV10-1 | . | TGCGCCAGCAGAGTTGGCGGGACCCAGTACTTC | CASRVGGTQYF
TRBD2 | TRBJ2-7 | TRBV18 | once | TGTGCCAGCTCACCGGGACTAGCGGGAGCCTTACGCGAGCAGTACTTC | CASSPGLAGALREQYF
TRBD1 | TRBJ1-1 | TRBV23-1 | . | TGCGCCAGCAGTCAAACAGGGGTAGACCTGAACACTGAAGCTTTCTTT | CASSQTGVDLNTEAFF
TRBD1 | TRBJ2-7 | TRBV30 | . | TGTGCCTGGGAGACAGGGGGTAACTACGAGCAGTACTTC | CAWETGGNYEQYF
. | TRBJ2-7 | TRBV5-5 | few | TGTGCCAGCAGCTTCGGCCCAGACTACGAGCAGTACTTC | CASSFGPDYEQYF
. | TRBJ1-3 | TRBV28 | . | TGTGCCAGCAGGGGGAGGCCGGATAGCTCTGGAAACACCATATATTTT | CASRGRPDSSGNTIYF
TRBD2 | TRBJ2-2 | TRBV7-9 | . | TGTGCCAGCAGGTCGACTAGCGGGAGACCCGACCTCGGGGAGCTGTTTTTT | CASRSTSGRPDLGELFF
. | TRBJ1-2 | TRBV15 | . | TGTGCCACCAGCAGAGAATATCGCAGCTACACCTTC | CATSREYRSYTF
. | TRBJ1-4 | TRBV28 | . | TGTGCCAGCCGACCCCAGGGGCATGAAAAACTGTTTTTT | CASRPQGHEKLFF
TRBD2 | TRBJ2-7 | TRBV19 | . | TGTGCCAGTAGTGACTACCCAGGACTAGCGGGAGAGTACGAGCAGTACTTC | CASSDYPGLAGEYEQYF
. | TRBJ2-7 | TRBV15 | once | TGTGCCACCAGCAGGAGCAGGGGGGCCTACGAGCAGTACTTC | CATSRSRGAYEQYF
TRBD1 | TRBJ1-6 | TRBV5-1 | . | TGCGCCAGCAGACTGGGGACAGGGGGCCAGTCACCCCTCCACTTT | CASRLGTGGQSPLHF
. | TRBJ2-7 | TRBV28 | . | TGTGCCAGCAGTTCCGCCGCTAGGTCGGCCGAGGAGGAGCAGTACTTC | CASSSAARSAEEEQYF
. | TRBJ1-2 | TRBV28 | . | TGTGCCAGCAGTTCCATGACAGCAACGAATGGCTACACCTTC | CASSSMTATNGYTF
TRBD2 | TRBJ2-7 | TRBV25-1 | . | TGTGCCAGCAGCTGGGGGACTAGCGGGTCCGAGCAGTACTTC | CASSWGTSGSEQYF
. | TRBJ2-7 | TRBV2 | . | TGTGCCACAGGGGAGCATTTCGGCGAGCAGTACTTC | CATGEHFGEQYF
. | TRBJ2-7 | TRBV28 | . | TGTGCCAGCATTGGGGCGGGCTCCTACGAGCAGTACTTC | CASIGAGSYEQYF
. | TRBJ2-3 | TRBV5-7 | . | TGTGCCAGCAGCTCTCTGGGGGCTCGGAAGGTGAGGTGCACAGATACGCAGTATTTT | CASSSLGARKVRCTDTQYF
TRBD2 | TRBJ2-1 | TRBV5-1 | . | TGCGCCAGCAGACAAAATAGCGGGAGTTTGGGCGATGAGCAGTTCTTC | CASRQNSGSLGDEQFF
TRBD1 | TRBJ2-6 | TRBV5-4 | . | TGTGCCAGCAGCTTCAACAGGGGGCCAGGGGCCAACGTCCTGACTTTC | CASSFNRGPGANVLTF
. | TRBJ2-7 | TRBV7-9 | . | TGTGCCAGCAGCTTAAATCTGAACTACGAGCAGTACTTC | CASSLNLNYEQYF
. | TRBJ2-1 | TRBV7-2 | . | TGTGCCAGCAGCTTAGCTTTGTCAGGCTACAATGAGCAGTTCTTC | CASSLALSGYNEQFF
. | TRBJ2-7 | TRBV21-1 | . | TGTGCCAGCAGCAAAGAGAAGTCGGGCTCGGACGAGCAGTACTTC | CASSKEKSGSDEQYF
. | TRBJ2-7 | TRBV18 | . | TGTGCCAGCCGATCTGCTGCGGTAGACTACGAGCAGTACTTC | CASRSAAVDYEQYF
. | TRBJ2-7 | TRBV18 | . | TGTGCCAGCTCACCAAACGGGGCCCCACGGGAGGAGCAGTACTTC | CASSPNGAPREEQYF
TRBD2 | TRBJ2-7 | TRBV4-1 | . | TGCGCCAGCAGCCGCGCGGGAGGGGGCGAGCAGTACTTC | CASSRAGGGEQYF
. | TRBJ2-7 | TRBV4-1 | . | TGCGCCAGCAGCCAAGTCCCAAACCAAGATCTCCTCAGGTCTCGGCAGTACTTC | CASSQVPNQDLLRSRQYF
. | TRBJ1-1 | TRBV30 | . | TGTGCCTGGAGCATTACCGGGACCGCTGAAGCTTTCTTT | CAWSITGTAEAFF
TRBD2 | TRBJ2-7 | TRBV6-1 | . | TGTGCCAGCACCCAGGTGGGGGGAGGGACCTACGAGCAGTACTTC | CASTQVGGGTYEQYF
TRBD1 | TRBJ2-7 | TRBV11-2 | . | TGTGCCAGCAGCTCTTACAGGGGGGAGCACACCTACGAGCAGTACTTC | CASSSYRGEHTYEQYF
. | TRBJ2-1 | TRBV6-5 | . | TGTGCCAGCAGTAGGAGGGTCTCCTACAATGAGCAGTTCTTC | CASSRRVSYNEQFF
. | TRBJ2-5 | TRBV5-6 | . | TGTGCCAGCACCCCCCGAACTAGAGGACAAGAGACCCAGTACTTC | CASTPRTRGQETQYF
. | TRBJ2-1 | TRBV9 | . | TGTGCCAGCAGCGTAGACAGGGTGATAAGCAATGAGCAGTTCTTC | CASSVDRVISNEQFF
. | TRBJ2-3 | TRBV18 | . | TGTGCCAGCTCACCGACAGGCGAAAGGGCAGATACGCAGTATTTT | CASSPTGERADTQYF
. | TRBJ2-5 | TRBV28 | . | TGTGCCAGTAATAGTAACCCCACGGAGCAGTACTTC | CASNSNPTEQYF
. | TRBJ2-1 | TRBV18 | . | TGTGCCAGCTCACCACCGAACATGATCAATGAGCAGTTCTTC | CASSPPNMINEQFF
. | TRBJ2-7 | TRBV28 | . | TGTGCCAGCAGAGAGGGGAGATCCTACGAGCAGTACTTC | CASREGRSYEQYF
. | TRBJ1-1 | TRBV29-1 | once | TGCAGCGTTGAAGACAGACCCATGAACACTGAAGCTTTCTTT | CSVEDRPMNTEAFF
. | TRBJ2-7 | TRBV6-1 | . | TGTGCCAGCATAACAGCGTTCTACGAGCAGTACTTC | CASITAFYEQYF
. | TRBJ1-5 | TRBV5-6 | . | TGTGCCAGCAGCTTAGGTAGTCTTTCCCCCAATCAGCCCCAGCATTTT | CASSLGSLSPNQPQHF